The 18 T cell receptor beta chains below all came from one sample that was sequenced in a study of cytomegalovirus exposure and HLA in healthy donors. Both 60 Vbeta primers and 13 Jbeta primers went into the PCR. Only in-frame clones appear in the TCRdb table, and some are missing; sequencing was by immunoSEQ multiplex PCR. The sample holds some 200,000 clones, 79% seen once. Specimen: PBMCs. The receptors originated from a woman aged 50 to 60 in good health and CMV-seronegative.

On this clone itself: An end of the junction does not agree with germline; a read error may underlie this. The chain couples TRBV7-9 to TRBJ2-7; D gene uncertain. The CDR3 consists of 14 residues. CDR1 and CDR2 (germline): SEHNR, FQNEAQ (reference sequence). The CDR3: CSSSPMANTYEQYF. The DNA of the CDR3 is TGTTCCAGCAGCCCCATGGCAAATACCTACGAGCAGTACTTC.

In regard to this clone: Mismatch with germline at one junction end may stem from a read error. V is TRBV5-1 and J is TRBJ1-2; possibly TRBD1 for D (6 bases). The CDR3 length is 16 residues. Germline lookup yields CDR1 SGHRS and CDR2 YFSETQ. CDR3 sequence (DNA): TGCGCCGGCAGCATAGGAGATTGGGGGCCTAACTATGGCTACACCTTC. Residues: CAGSIGDWGPNYGYTF.

The V and J genes are TRBV5-6 and TRBJ1-1; TRBD1 aligns across 10 bases. With 4 bases clipped from V and 1 base from J, the junction kept 4 bases outside the gene matches. This CDR3 region has 15 residues. Germline-derived CDR1 and CDR2 are SGHDT and YYEEEE. CDR3 nucleotide sequence: TGTGCCAGCAGCCCGTGGGACAGGGGGAACACTGAAGCTTTCTTT. Its protein is CASSPWDRGNTEAFF.

The chain employs TRBV20-1 and TRBJ2-5, with D uncertain. The germline V gene has CDR1 DFQATT and CDR2 SNEGSKA (reference sequence). Trimming cost V 5 bases and J 4 bases, with 5 bases left between them. The CDR3 has 10 residues. As DNA, the CDR3 is TGCAGTGCTCCTCGAGAGACCCAGTACTTC. Protein sequence: CSAPRETQYF.

This clone was seen a few times. At one boundary the junction diverges from the germline segment, which might be a read error. The V and J genes are TRBV6-5 and TRBJ2-3; 7 bases are a match to TRBD2. Germline V gene data show CDR1 as MNHEY and CDR2 as SVGAGI. The CDR3 consists of 13 residues. The CDR3 is CASRPGSGVVVHF. CDR3 sequence (DNA): TGTGCCAGCCGACCTGGGAGCGGGGTAGTGGTACATTTT.

The gene calls are TRBV28 and TRBJ1-2; D call uncertain. The germline CDR1 and CDR2 sequences are MDHEN and SYDVKM. The CDR3 is 14 amino acids. V was pared by 3 bases and J by 8 bases, with 16 bases between. CDR3 sequence: CASSFRGPGLGYTF. In DNA form, the CDR3 reads TGTGCCAGCAGTTTTCGTGGGCCAGGTTTAGGCTACACCTTC.

The chain combines TRBV7-3 with TRBJ2-7; D unclear. The germline V gene encodes CDR1 SGHTA and CDR2 FQGTGA. CDR3 size: 13 residues. The germline V and J ends were trimmed by 5 bases and 0 bases, with 8 bases remaining between them. CDR3 sequence (DNA): TGTGCCAGCAGCCCCGGTCCCTCCTACGAGCAGTACTTC. Translating it yields CASSPGPSYEQYF. Full variable domain (outside the CDR3, taken from reference TRBV7-3 and TRBJ2-7): GAGVSQTPSNKVTEKGKYVELRCDPISGHTALYWYRQSLGQGPEFLIYFQGTGAADDSGLPNDRFFAVRPEGSVSTLKIQRTERGDSAVYLCASSPGPSYEQYFGPGTRLTVT.

This clone appeared once. The V gene is TRBV7-2, the J gene TRBJ2-5; D is perhaps TRBD2 (7 bases). This CDR3 is 15 amino acids long. The germline V and J ends were trimmed by 1 base and 4 bases, with 13 bases remaining between them. CDR1 is SGHTA, CDR2 FQGNSA, per germline. The CDR3 reads CASSLGGGAVETQYF. In DNA form, the CDR3 reads TGTGCCAGCAGCTTAGGAGGGGGGGCCGTAGAGACCCAGTACTTC.

The rearrangement links TRBV25-1 to TRBJ1-1; D is undetermined. Germline loops: CDR1 MGHDK, CDR2 SYGVNS. The V and J ends lost 5 bases and 1 base respectively, with 17 bases between them. CDR3 length equals 16 residues. The DNA of the CDR3 is TGTGCCAGCAGTAGGCAGGAACCTGCGTGGAACACTGAAGCTTTCTTT. Translated, it gives CASSRQEPAWNTEAFF.

In DNA, the CDR3 is TGTGCCAGCAGCCAGGGACAGAGGAACACTGAAGCTTTCTTT. This encodes CASSQGQRNTEAFF. V is TRBV7-2 and J is TRBJ1-1; 7 bases are shared with TRBD1. The CDR3 totals 14 residues. J lost 1 base, V lost 5 bases, and 4 bases had no gene match. CDR1 is SGHTA and CDR2 is FQGNSA in the germline V gene.

The chain combines TRBV6-5 with TRBJ1-3, with unresolved D. Per germline, CDR1 MNHEY and CDR2 SVGAGI. CDR3 length equals 15 residues. V was shortened by 6 bases and J by 0 bases, with 12 bases between the two germline ends. The CDR3 sequence is CASSASKPSGNTIYF. CDR3 nucleotide sequence: TGTGCCAGCAGCGCTAGCAAACCCTCTGGAAACACCATATATTTT.

The gene calls are TRBV28 and TRBJ1-2, with D maybe TRBD1 (5 bases). Germline values: CDR1 MDHEN, CDR2 SYDVKM. This CDR3 spans 15 amino acids. Trimming pared 4 bases from V and 5 bases from J, leaving 17 bases between. The CDR3 here is CASSWAGIGGYGYTF. The CDR3 coding sequence is TGTGCCAGCAGTTGGGCCGGGATCGGGGGGTATGGCTACACCTTC.

The chain links TRBV10-3 to TRBJ2-2; the D gene is possibly TRBD1 (5 bases). Germline-derived CDR1 and CDR2 are ENHRY and SYGVKD. The germline V and J ends were trimmed by 10 bases and 3 bases, with 12 bases remaining between them. The CDR3 has 13 amino acids. CDR3 residues: CATGAMDTGELFF. The CDR3 nucleotides read TGTGCCACTGGGGCCATGGACACCGGGGAGCTGTTTTTT.

About this clone: A read error may account for a junction end that differs from germline. This sample includes further DNA sequences coding for the same CDR3. The chain has TRBV6-4 and TRBJ2-7, with TRBD1 identical over 7 bases. This CDR3 has 15 amino acids. Germline V gives CDR1 MRHNA, CDR2 SNTAGT. The CDR3 spells CASSVASGGSYEQYF. Written as DNA, the CDR3 is TGTGCCAGTAGTGTGGCGTCAGGGGGCTCCTACGAGCAGTACTTC.

V usage is TRBV11-2 and J usage is TRBJ1-6; 8 bases agree with TRBD1. The CDR3 consists of 15 residues. V lost 1 base to trimming and J lost 16 bases; unmatched junction nucleotides: 12. In germline, CDR1 is SGHAT, CDR2 FQNNGV. The CDR3 loop is CASSLVVRGQNSLHF. The CDR3 DNA reads TGTGCCAGCAGCTTAGTTGTCAGGGGGCAAAACTCGCTCCACTTT.

This clone occurred once. The chain carries TRBV29-1 and TRBJ1-1; no clear D gene. The V gene's germline CDR1 is SQVTM and CDR2 ANQGSEA. V was pared by 0 bases and J by 1 base, with 6 bases between. CDR3 size: 13 residues. The CDR3 region is CSVEDLWNTEAFF. The DNA for the CDR3 is TGCAGCGTTGAAGATCTCTGGAACACTGAAGCTTTCTTT.

V and J are TRBV19 and TRBJ2-7; 7 positions match TRBD1. CDR3 size: 15 residues. Germline assignment: CDR1 LNHDA and CDR2 SQIVND (reference sequence). V lost 5 bases and J lost 6; bases outside the gene matches: 13. The CDR3 protein is CASSPEPGQTAEQYF. The DNA for the CDR3 is TGTGCCAGTAGTCCCGAACCGGGACAGACGGCCGAGCAGTACTTC.

About this clone itself: The junction does not match germline at one end; this may be a read error. The chain is built from TRBV7-7 and TRBJ2-7, with 9 bases fitting TRBD1. The CDR3 runs to 14 residues. The germline V gene has CDR1 SSHAT and CDR2 FNYEAQ (reference sequence). CDR3 DNA: TGTGCTAGCAGCTTGCTCCCGGGACAGGGCGAGCAGTACTTC. Translation: CASSLLPGQGEQYF.